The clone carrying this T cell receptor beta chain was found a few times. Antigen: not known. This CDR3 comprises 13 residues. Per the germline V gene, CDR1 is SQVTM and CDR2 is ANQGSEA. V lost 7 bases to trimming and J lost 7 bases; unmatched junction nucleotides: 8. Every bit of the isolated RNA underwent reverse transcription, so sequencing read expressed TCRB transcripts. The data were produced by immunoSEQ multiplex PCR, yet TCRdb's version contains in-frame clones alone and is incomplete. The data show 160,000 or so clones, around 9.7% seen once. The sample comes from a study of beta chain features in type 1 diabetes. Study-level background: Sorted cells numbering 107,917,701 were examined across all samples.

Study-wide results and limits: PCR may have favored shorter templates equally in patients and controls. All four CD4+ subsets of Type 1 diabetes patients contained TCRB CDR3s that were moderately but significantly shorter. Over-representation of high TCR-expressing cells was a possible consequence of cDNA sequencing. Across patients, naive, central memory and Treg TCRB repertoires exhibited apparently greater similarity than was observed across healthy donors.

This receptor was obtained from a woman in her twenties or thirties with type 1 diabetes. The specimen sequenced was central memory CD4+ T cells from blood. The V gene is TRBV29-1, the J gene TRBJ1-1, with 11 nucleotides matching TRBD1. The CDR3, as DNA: TGCAGCGACTCCGGACAGGGGGCCAGTGAAGCTTTCTTT. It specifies CSDSGQGASEAFF.